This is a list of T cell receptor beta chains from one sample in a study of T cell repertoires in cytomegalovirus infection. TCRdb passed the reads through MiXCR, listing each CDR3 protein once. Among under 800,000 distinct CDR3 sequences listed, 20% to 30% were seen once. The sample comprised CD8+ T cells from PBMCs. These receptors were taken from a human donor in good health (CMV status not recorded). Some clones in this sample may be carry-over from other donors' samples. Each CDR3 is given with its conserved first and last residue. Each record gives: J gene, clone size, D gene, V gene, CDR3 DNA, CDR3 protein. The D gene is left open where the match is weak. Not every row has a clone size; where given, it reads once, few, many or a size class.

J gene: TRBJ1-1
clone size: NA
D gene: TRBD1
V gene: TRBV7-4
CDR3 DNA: TGTGCCAGCAGCTCGCCCGCCAAGACAGGGATCCACACTGAAGCTTTCTTT
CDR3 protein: CASSSPAKTGIHTEAFF

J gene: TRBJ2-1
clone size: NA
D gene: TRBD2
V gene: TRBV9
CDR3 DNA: TGTGCCAGCAGCGTAGTCCTAGCGGGGGGGGAATACAATGAGCAGTTCTTC
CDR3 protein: CASSVVLAGGEYNEQFF

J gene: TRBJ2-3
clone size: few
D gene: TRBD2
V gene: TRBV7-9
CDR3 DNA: TGTGCCAGCAGCTGGGCTAGCGGGGTCACAGATACGCAGTATTTT
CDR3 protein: CASSWASGVTDTQYF

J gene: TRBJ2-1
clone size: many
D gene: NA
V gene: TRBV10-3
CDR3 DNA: TGTGCCATCAGTGCTCACTTGGGAGAGCAGTTCTTC
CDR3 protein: CAISAHLGEQFF

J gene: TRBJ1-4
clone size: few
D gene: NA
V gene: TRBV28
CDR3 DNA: TGTGCCAGCGGGGACGATGCAACTAATGAAAAACTGTTTTTT
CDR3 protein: CASGDDATNEKLFF

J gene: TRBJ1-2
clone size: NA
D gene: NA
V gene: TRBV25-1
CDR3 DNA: TGTGCCAGCAGTGAATATTTCGACAGAGGGCATTATGGCTACACCTTC
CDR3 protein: CASSEYFDRGHYGYTF

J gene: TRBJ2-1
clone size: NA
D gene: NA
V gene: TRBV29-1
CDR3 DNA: TGCAGCGTTGAAGTGGCGGGGAAGCCCTACAGTGAGCAGTTCTTC
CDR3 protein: CSVEVAGKPYSEQFF

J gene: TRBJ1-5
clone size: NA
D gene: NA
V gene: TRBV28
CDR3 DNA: TGTGCCAGCAGGGCGGGACGGTTCAATCAGCCCCAGCATTTT
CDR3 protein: CASRAGRFNQPQHF

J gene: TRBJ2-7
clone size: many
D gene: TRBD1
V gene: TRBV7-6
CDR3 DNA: TGTGCCAGCAGCTTGGGGACAGGGAATAACTACGAGCAGTACTTC
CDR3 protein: CASSLGTGNNYEQYF

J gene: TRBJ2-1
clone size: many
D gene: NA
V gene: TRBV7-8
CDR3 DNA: TGTGCCAGCAGCTCTTGGGGGGACACAGCCTACAATGAGCAGTTCTTC
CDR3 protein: CASSSWGDTAYNEQFF

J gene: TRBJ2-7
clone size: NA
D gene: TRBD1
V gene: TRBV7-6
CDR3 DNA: TGTGCCAGCAGCCGGGGACAGGGGGACGAGCAGTACTTC
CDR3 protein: CASSRGQGDEQYF

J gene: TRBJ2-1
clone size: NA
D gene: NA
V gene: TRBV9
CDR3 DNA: TGTGCCAGCAGCGTAACCTGGGGCAGGGAATCCGACAATGAGCAGTTCTTC
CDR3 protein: CASSVTWGRESDNEQFF

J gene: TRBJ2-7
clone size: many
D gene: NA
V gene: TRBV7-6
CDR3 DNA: TGTGCCAGCAGCTTAAGTACAGGGGAGGCCTACGAGCAGTACTTC
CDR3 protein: CASSLSTGEAYEQYF

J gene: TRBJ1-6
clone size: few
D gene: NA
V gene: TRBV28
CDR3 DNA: TGTGCCAGCAGTTCATCCCCGGAATTCCTCGGGCCGAAATGGGACTATAATTCACCCCTCCACTTT
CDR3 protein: CASSSSPEFLGPKWDYNSPLHF

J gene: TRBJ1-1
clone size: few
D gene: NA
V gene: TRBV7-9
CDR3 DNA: TGTGCCAGCAGCTTAGGGCGACGGATCGGAATTGAAGCTTTCTTT
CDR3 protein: CASSLGRRIGIEAFF

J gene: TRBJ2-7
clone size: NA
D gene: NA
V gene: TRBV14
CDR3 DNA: TGTGCCAGCAGCCAAGCTGAAAGAGACAGCGGAGGGGACGAGCAGTACTTC
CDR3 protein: CASSQAERDSGGDEQYF

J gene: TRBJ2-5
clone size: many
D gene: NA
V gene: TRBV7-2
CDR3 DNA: TGTGCCAGCAGCTTAGTAACAGATCAAGAGACCCAGTACTTC
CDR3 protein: CASSLVTDQETQYF

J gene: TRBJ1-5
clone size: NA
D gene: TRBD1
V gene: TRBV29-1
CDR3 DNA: TGCAGCGTAGGGACAGGGTCTCAGCCCCAGCATTTT
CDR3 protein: CSVGTGSQPQHF

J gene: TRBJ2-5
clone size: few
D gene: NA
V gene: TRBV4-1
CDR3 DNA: TGCGCCAGCAGCCTCATACGGGGTGACCAAGAGACCCAGTACTTC
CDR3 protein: CASSLIRGDQETQYF

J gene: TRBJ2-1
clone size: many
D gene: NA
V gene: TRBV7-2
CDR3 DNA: TGTGCCAGCAGCCTTGTCCATGAGCAGTTCTTC
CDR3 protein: CASSLVHEQFF

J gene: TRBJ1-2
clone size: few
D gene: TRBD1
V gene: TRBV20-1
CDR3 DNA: TGCAGTGCTAGAGATCACAGGGGACCCTATGGCTACACCTTC
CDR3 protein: CSARDHRGPYGYTF

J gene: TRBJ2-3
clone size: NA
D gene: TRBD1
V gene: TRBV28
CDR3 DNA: TGTGCCAGCAGTTTATGGGACAGGGATAGCACAGATACGCAGTATTTT
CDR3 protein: CASSLWDRDSTDTQYF